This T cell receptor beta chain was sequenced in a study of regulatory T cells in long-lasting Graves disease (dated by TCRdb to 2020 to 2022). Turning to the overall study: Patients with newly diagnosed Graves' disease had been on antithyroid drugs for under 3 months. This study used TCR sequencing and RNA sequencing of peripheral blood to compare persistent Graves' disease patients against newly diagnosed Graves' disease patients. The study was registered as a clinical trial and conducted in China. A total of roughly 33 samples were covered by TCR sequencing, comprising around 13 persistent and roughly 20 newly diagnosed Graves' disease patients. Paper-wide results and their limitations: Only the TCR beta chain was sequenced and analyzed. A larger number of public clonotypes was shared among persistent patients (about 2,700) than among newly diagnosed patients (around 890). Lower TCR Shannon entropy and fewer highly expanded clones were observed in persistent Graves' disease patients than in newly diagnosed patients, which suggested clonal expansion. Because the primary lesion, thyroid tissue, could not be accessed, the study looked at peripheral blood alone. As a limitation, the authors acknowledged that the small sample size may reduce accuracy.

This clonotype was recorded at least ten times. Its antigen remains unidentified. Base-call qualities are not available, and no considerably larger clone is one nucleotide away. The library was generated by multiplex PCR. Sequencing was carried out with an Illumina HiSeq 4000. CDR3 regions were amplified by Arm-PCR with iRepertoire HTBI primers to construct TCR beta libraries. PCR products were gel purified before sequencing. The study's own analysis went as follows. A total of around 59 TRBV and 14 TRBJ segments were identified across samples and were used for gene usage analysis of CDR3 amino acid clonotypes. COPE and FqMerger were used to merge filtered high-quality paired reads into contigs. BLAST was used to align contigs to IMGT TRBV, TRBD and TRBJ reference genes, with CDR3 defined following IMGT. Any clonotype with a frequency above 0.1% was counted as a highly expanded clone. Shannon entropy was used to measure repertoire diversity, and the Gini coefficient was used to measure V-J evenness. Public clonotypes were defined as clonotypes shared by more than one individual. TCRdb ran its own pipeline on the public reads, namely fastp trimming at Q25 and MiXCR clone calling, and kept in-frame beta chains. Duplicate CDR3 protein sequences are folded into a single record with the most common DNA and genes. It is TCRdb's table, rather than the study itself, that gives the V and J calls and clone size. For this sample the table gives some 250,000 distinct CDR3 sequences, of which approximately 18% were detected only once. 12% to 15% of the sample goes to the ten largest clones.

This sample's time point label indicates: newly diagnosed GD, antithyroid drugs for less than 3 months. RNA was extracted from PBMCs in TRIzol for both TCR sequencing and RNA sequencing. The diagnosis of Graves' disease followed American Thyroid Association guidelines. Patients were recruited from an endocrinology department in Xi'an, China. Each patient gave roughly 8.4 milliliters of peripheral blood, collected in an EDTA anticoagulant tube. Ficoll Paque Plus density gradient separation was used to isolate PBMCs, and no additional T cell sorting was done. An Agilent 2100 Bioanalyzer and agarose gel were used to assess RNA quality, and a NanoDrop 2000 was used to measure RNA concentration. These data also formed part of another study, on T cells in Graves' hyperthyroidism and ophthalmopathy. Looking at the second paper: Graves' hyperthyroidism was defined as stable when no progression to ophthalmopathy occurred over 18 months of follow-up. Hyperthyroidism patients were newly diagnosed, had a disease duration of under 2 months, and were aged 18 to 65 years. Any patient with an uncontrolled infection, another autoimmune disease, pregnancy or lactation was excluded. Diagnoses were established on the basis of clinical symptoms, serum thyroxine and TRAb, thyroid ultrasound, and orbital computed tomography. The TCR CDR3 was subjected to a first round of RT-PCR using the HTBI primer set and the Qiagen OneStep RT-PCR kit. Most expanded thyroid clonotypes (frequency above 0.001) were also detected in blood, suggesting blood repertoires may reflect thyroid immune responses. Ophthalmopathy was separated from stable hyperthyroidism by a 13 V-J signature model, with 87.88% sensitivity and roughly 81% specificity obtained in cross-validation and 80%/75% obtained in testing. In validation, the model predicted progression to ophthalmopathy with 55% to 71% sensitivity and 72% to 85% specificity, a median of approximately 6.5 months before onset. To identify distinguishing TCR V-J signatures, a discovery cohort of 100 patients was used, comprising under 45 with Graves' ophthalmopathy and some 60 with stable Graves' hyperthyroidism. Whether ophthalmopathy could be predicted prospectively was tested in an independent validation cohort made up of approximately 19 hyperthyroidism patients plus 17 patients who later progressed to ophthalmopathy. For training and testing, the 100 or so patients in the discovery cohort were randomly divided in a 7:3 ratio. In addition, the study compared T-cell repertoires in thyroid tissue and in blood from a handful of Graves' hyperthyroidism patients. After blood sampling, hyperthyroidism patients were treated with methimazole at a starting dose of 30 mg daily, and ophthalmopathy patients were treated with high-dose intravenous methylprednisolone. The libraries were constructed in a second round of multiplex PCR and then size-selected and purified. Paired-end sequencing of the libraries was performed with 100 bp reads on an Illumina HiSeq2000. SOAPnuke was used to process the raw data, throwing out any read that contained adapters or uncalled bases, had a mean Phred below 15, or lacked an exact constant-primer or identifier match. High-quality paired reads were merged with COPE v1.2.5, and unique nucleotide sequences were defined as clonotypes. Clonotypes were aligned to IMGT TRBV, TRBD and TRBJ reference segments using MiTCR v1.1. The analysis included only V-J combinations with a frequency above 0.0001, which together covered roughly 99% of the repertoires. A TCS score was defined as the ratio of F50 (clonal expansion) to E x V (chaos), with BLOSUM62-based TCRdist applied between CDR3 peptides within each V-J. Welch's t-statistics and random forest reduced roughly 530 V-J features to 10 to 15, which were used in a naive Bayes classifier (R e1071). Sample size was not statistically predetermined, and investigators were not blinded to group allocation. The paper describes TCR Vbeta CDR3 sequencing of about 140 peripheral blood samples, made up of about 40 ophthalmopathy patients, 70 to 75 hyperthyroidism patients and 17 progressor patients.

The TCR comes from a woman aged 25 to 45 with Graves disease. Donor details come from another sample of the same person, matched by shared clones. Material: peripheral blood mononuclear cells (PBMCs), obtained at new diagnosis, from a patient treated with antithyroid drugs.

The CDR3 loop reads CASSLDETGWWSPLHF. The DNA is as follows: TGCGCCAGCAGCCTCGATGAGACAGGGTGGTGGTCACCCCTCCACTTT. The chain uses TRBV5-1 and TRBJ1-6; 7 bases in the middle match TRBD1. Inclusive of the bounding cysteine and phenylalanine, the CDR3 is 16 residues long. The read is trimmed to its CDR3 DNA, 48 bases read in frame from base 1. V lost 4 bases and J lost 10 bases, and the count of bases not matched to a germline gene is 14. Per the germline V gene, SGHRS is the CDR1 and YFSETQ is the CDR2.